Given below is one T cell receptor (beta chain) in context. Its recognized antigen is unknown. No quality values exist for individual bases; no much larger clone is one base distant. The germline V gene gives CDR1 as SGDLS and CDR2 as YYNGEE. The CDR3 goes from the cysteine to the phenylalanine over 16 residues. The only DNA kept is the CDR3, 48 bases in frame from the first base. V is pruned by 4 bases and J by 5 bases, leaving 14 bases of the junction without a gene match. The sample originates from a study of OX40 agonist ivuxolimab in advanced cancers. Some background on the complete study: The costimulatory receptor OX40 (CD134) was targeted by ivuxolimab, a fully human IgG2 agonistic monoclonal antibody. The paper covers the monotherapy dose-escalation part of the phase I ivuxolimab trial, which included N of about 50 patients. Intravenous ivuxolimab was administered to patients every 2 weeks at six dose levels: 0.01, 0.1, 0.3, 1.5, 3 and 10 mg/kg. The dose-escalation cohort was about 87% male with a mean age of around 64 years, ranging from roughly 20 to 80. Partial responses were achieved by three dose-escalation patients, of whom one had hepatocellular carcinoma and two had cutaneous melanoma. Of the approximately 53 patients in dose escalation, 19 had hepatocellular carcinoma, some 15 had melanoma, 9 had renal cell carcinoma and 9 had head and neck cancer. Patients were allowed to have had prior anti-PD-1, anti-PD-L1 or anti-CTLA-4 therapy, and 40% of the dose-escalation patients had been treated with checkpoint inhibitors. Peripheral TCRbeta sequencing was intended to test whether TCR sequence diversity was altered and clonal T-cell expansion was caused by ivuxolimab.

Patients with a history of autoimmune disease or receiving systemic immunosuppression were excluded from the trial. Peripheral blood for TCR sequencing was collected from all dose cohorts at baseline, on cycle 4 day 1, and on cycle 7 day 1. Samples were obtained from an open-label, multicenter, first-in-human phase I dose-escalation trial of ivuxolimab. The trial enrolled adults with locally advanced or metastatic head and neck squamous cell, hepatocellular, melanoma or renal cell carcinoma. Before TCR sequencing, CD4+ and CD8+ T cells were separately sorted from peripheral blood. General findings and caveats noted by the study authors: At doses from 0.1 to 3.0 mg/kg, clonal expansion was seen in both CD4+ and CD8+ blood T cells between baseline and week 6. In the 0.1-3.0 mg/kg groups, partial responders had among the lowest normalized peripheral clonal expansion, particularly in CD8+ T cells. Antigen specificity was not determined for the clonally expanded peripheral T cells. After ivuxolimab, more expanded clones were found on average in CD8+ T cells than in CD4+ T cells. Low levels of normalized T-cell clonal expansion were also seen in some nonresponding patients.

For sequencing of the TCRbeta CDR3 region, genomic DNA was extracted from the sorted cells. The immunoSEQ Assay was used for sequencing of TCRbeta CDR3 regions. TCRdb carries this immuneACCESS record with in-frame sequences only. Its versions omit some clonotypes, under half of them owing to an unresolved V gene in the studies checked, with the rest unexplained. Present in this sample are approximately 50,000 clones, 70% to 85% of which were seen just once. In total, the top ten clones hold 3.5% to 4% of the sample. This TCR was recovered from an adult with an advanced solid tumor such as melanoma, head and neck, liver or kidney cancer. Sequenced material: CD4+ or CD8+ T cells sorted from blood, taken in a trial of the OX40 agonist ivuxolimab. The rearrangement combines TRBV9 with TRBJ2-7, with 8 middle bases fitting TRBD1. The DNA sequence reads TGTGCCAGCAGCTTACTTCCGACAGGGGTAAGCGACGAGCAGTACTTC. It encodes CASSLLPTGVSDEQYF.